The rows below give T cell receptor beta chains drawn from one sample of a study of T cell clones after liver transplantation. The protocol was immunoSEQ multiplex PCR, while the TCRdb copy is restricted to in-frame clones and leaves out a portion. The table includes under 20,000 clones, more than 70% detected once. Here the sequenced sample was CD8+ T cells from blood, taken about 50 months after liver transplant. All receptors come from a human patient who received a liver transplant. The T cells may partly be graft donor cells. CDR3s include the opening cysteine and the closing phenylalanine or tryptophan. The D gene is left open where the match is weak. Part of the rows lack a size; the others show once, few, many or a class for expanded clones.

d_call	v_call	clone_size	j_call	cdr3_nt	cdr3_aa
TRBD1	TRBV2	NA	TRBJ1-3	TGTGCCAGCAGTTCGGACAGGGGCTCTGGAAACACCATATATTTT	CASSSDRGSGNTIYF
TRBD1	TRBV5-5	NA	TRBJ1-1	TGTGCCAGCAGCTGGACAGGGCCGAACACTGAAGCTTTCTTT	CASSWTGPNTEAFF
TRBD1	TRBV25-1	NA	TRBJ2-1	TGTGCCAGCAGTGGGGACAGGGATTTCGATGAGCAGTTCTTC	CASSGDRDFDEQFF
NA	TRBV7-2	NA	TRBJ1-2	TGTGCCAGCAGCGTCAGTGCCGGGACTCAATACGGCGGAGGCTACACCTTC	CASSVSAGTQYGGGYTF
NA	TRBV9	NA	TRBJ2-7	TGTGCCAGCAGCTCCGGACAGGGACTATCCTACGAGCAGTACTTC	CASSSGQGLSYEQYF
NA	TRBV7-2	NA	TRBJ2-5	TGTGCCAGCAGCTTTGCCGGGGCCTCGGGGGAGACCCAGTACTTC	CASSFAGASGETQYF
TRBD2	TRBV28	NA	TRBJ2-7	TGTGCCAGCAGTTTTCCCACTAGCGGGAGCTCCTACGAGCAGTACTTC	CASSFPTSGSSYEQYF
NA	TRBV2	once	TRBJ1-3	TGTGCCAGCAGTCCTGATTATACTGGATACTCTGGAAACACCATATATTTT	CASSPDYTGYSGNTIYF
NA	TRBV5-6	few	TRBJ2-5	TGTGCCAGCAGCTTGGCACCCGCTGGGGGGAGAGAGACCCAGTACTTC	CASSLAPAGGRETQYF
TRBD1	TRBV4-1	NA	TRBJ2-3	TGCGCCAGCAGCCAAGATCACGCCGGGACAGGGCTCCCAGATACGCAGTATTTT	CASSQDHAGTGLPDTQYF
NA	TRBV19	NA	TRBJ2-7	TGTGCCAGTAGTATGGCCGCAAAGAGCGAGCAGTACTTC	CASSMAAKSEQYF
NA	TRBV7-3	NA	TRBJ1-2	TGTGCCAGCAGCTTAACGGGGGAAGAGGTCACCTTC	CASSLTGEEVTF
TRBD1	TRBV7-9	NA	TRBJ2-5	TGTGCCAGCAGCTTAGTAGGGACAGGGGAGACCCAGTACTTC	CASSLVGTGETQYF
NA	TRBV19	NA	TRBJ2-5	TGTGCCAGTAGTATCGACCTAGTGGGGCAAGAGACCCAGTACTTC	CASSIDLVGQETQYF
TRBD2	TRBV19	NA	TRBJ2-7	TGTGCCAGTAGTATGGGGACTAGCGGGAGTATCGAGCAGTACTTC	CASSMGTSGSIEQYF
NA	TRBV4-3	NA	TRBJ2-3	TGCGCCAGCAGCCAAGGGGGTCCCGATACGCAGTATTTT	CASSQGGPDTQYF
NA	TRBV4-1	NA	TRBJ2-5	TGCGCCAGCAGCCAAGATCTGGGGTCGGAGACCCAGTACTTC	CASSQDLGSETQYF
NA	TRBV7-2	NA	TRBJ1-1	TGTGCCAGCAGCCAAGACTGGGGGACTGAAGCTTTCTTT	CASSQDWGTEAFF
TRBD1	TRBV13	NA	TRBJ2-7	TGTGCCAGCAGCTTCTCGGACAGGGCAAACGAGCAGTACTTC	CASSFSDRANEQYF
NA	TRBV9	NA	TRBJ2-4	TGTGCCAGCAGCGTAGGTTACCCCGACATTCAGTACTTC	CASSVGYPDIQYF
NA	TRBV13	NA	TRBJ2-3	TGTGCCAGCAGCCCCAGAACAGATACGCAGTATTTT	CASSPRTDTQYF
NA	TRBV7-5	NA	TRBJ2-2	TGTGTCAGAAGCCAGGGGGTACGCGGGGAGCTGTTTTTT	CVRSQGVRGELFF
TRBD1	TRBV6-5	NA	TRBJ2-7	TGTGCCAGCAGTAGAGGGGGCGGCTACGAGCAGTACTTC	CASSRGGGYEQYF
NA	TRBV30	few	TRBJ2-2	TGTGCCTGGAGTGTGCACGGGGCCACCGGGGAGCTGTTTTTT	CAWSVHGATGELFF
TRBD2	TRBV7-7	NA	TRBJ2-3	TGTGCCAGCAGCTTAGGGCGGGGGGATACGCAGTATTTT	CASSLGRGDTQYF
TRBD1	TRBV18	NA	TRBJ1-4	TGTGCCAGCTCACCCGCCTTGGGGACAGGGTACCCCGGTGAAAAACTGTTTTTT	CASSPALGTGYPGEKLFF
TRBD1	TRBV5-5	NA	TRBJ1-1	TGTGCCAGCAGCTTGGAACAGGGGGCCACTGAAGCTTTCTTT	CASSLEQGATEAFF
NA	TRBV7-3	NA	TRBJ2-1	TGTGCCAGCAGCTTAAGCCCCACCGGCAATGAGCAGTTCTTC	CASSLSPTGNEQFF
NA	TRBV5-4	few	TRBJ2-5	TGTGCCAGCAGCTCAGACACAGGGGAGGGGACCCAGTACTTC	CASSSDTGEGTQYF
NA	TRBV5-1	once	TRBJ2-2	TGCGCCAGCAGCTTGGATTCAACAGGGGGGGCCGGGGAGCTGTTTTTT	CASSLDSTGGAGELFF
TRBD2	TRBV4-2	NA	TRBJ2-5	TGTGCCAGCAGCCAAGATGAACTAGCGGGGGCCGAGACCCAGTACTTC	CASSQDELAGAETQYF
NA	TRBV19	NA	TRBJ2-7	TGTGCCAGTAGTAGCCAAGGGACAACCGACGAGCAGTACTTC	CASSSQGTTDEQYF
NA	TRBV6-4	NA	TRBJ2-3	TGTGCCAGCAGTTTTAGAGTCACAGATACGCAGTATTTT	CASSFRVTDTQYF
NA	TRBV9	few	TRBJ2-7	TGTGCCAGCAGTCGGGGCGAGCAGTACTTC	CASSRGEQYF
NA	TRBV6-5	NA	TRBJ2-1	TGTGCCAGCAGTTGGGGGACCTCCTTACCCCCCCATGAGCAGTTCTTC	CASSWGTSLPPHEQFF
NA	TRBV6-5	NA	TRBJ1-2	TGTGCCAGCAGTTACTCGGGGGCAGGGAACTATGGCTACACCTTC	CASSYSGAGNYGYTF
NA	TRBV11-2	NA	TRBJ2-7	TGTGCCAGCAGCTTGGGGGCCGGGATGTACGAGCAGTACTTC	CASSLGAGMYEQYF
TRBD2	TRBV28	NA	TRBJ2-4	TGTGCCAGCAGTTTCGGGGGGGCTCTAAACATTCAGTACTTC	CASSFGGALNIQYF
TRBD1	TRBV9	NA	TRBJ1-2	TGTGCCAGCAGCGGATCAGGGGGCGGTGGCTATGGCTACACCTTC	CASSGSGGGGYGYTF
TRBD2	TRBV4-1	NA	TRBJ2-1	TGCGCCAGCAGGTCCGGGGGGTCCTCCTACAATGAGCAGTTCTTC	CASRSGGSSYNEQFF
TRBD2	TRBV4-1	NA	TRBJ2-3	TGCGCCAGCAGCCTCGGGGGGACCAGCACAGATACGCAGTATTTT	CASSLGGTSTDTQYF
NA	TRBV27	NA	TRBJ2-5	TGTGCCAGCCGCCCAGGGTGGGGGAACCAAGAGACCCAGTACTTC	CASRPGWGNQETQYF
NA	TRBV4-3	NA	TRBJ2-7	TGCGCCAGCAGCCAAGGTACGGGAATGGGGTACGAGCAGTACTTC	CASSQGTGMGYEQYF
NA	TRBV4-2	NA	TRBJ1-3	TGTGCCAGCAGGGAGGAGGTTCACAGTGGAAACACCATATATTTT	CASREEVHSGNTIYF
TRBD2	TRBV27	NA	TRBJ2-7	TGTGCCAGCAGTCTTAGCGGGAGTGGATACGAGCAGTACTTC	CASSLSGSGYEQYF
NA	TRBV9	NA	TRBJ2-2	TGTGCCAGCAGCGTGGGGACCGGGGAGCTGTTTTTT	CASSVGTGELFF
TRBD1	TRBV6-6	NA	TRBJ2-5	TGTGCCAGCAGAAAACGGGACAGGGGTTGGAAGACCCAGTACTTC	CASRKRDRGWKTQYF
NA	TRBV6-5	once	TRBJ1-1	TGTGCCAGCAGTTACTCTGCCGGGTGGGCCACTGAAGCTTTCTTT	CASSYSAGWATEAFF
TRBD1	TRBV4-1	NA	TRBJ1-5	TGCGCCAGCAGCGAAGACAGGGCAGACAATCAGCCCCAGCATTTT	CASSEDRADNQPQHF
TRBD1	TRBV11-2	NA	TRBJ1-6	TGTGCCAGCAGCCTGGGACAGGGGCGCTCACCCCTCCACTTT	CASSLGQGRSPLHF
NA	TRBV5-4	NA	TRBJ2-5	TGTGCCAGCAGCCTCGAGTCGGGAGAGGAGACCCAGTACTTC	CASSLESGEETQYF
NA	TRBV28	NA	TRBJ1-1	TGTGCCAGCCCCGCGGGGCAGGGCCAGTTGAACACTGAAGCTTTCTTT	CASPAGQGQLNTEAFF
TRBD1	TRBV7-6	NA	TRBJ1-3	TGTGCCAGCAGCTTAGCAAGACAGGGCTCTGGAAACACCATATATTTT	CASSLARQGSGNTIYF
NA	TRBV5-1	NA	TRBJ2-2	TGCGCCAGCAGCTATACTTCCACGGGGGAGCTGTTTTTT	CASSYTSTGELFF
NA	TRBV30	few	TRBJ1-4	TGTGCCTGGACAGATCCGGCAGGGGAAGTGGAAAAACTGTTTTTT	CAWTDPAGEVEKLFF
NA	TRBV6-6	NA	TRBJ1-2	TGTGCCAGCAGCCACACACTGCTTTATGGCTACACCTTC	CASSHTLLYGYTF
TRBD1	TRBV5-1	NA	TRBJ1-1	TGCGCCAGCAGCTTAACAGGGGAGAACACTGAAGCTTTCTTT	CASSLTGENTEAFF
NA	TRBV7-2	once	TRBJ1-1	TGTGCCAGCAGCTTAGTAGTTATGAACACTGAAGCTTTCTTT	CASSLVVMNTEAFF
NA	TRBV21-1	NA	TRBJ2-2	TGTGCCAGCAGCAAACCACCTGGACAGGCGAACACCGGGGAGCTGTTTTTT	CASSKPPGQANTGELFF
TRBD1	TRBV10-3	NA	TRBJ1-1	TGTGCCATCAGTGGGGGGAGGGGGCATTTGAACACTGAAGCTTTCTTT	CAISGGRGHLNTEAFF